The T cell receptor (beta chain) described here comes from a study of shared clonotypes between healthy human individuals. This clone was seen just once. Its specificity is not known. In the sorted-subset replicate PCRs, around 220 ng DNA, tens of thousands of T cell genomes, was used. Profiling relied on immunoSEQ multiplex PCR, and the TCRdb table lists in-frame clones only, not all of them. Of under 2,500,000 clones in the sample, almost 96% are singletons; the top ten hold less than 0.15%. Study results and caveats: Owing to a small donor count, the genetic and exposure-history diversity represented was limited. Richness estimates generally favored naive over memory subsets. The study found 4.5% to 5% of naive CD4 clonotypes shared across several donors.

The CDR3 covers 16 residues. Germline assignment: CDR1 MNHEY and CDR2 SMNVEV (reference sequence). Trimming took off 3 bases at V and 3 bases at J, with 14 bases between the two ends. The origin of this receptor is a man between 18 and 29 years old in good health. The sample was naive CD4+ T cells sorted from blood. Described subset: CD45RA+ positively selected. The chain recombines TRBV27 with TRBJ1-4; weak D call: TRBD1 (5 bases). This CDR3 is CASSLGLKGPNEKLFF. The CDR3 DNA reads TGTGCCAGCAGTTTGGGGCTCAAGGGGCCTAATGAAAAACTGTTTTTT.